This is a list of T cell receptor beta chains from one sample in a study of cytomegalovirus exposure and HLA in healthy donors. Profiled with immunoSEQ multiplex PCR; TCRdb holds only in-frame clones, not every one. The sample has about 130,000 clones, about 69% seen once. The sample consisted of PBMCs. All receptors derive from a man younger than 40 in good health and CMV-seronegative. Each CDR3 is given with its conserved first and last residue. The D gene is left open where the match is weak. Expanded clones get a size class; other rows say once, few or many, or leave the size out.

D	V	J	size	DNA	CDR3
-	TRBV6-1	TRBJ1-1	-	TGTGCCAGCAGCAAAAGGACAGACAGGAACACTGAAGCTTTCTTT	CASSKRTDRNTEAFF
TRBD2	TRBV4-1	TRBJ2-7	-	TGCGCCAGCAGCCCCCTTACTAGCGGGGGACCTTACGAGCAGTACTTC	CASSPLTSGGPYEQYF
-	TRBV27	TRBJ2-4	once	TGTGCCAGCAGCCCTGGTTGGGGGGGCGAGGAAAACATTCAGTACTTC	CASSPGWGGEENIQYF
-	TRBV5-1	TRBJ2-5	-	TGCGCCAGCAGCTCTAACCAAGAGACCCAGTACTTC	CASSSNQETQYF
-	TRBV6-1	TRBJ2-5	-	TGTGCCAGCAGTGAATGGATGGCGGGGAAAGAGACCCAGTACTTC	CASSEWMAGKETQYF
-	TRBV7-9	TRBJ2-2	once	TGTGCCAGCATCCCTAGGGACGGGTTTGGGGAGGTGTTTTTT	CASIPRDGFGEVFF
-	TRBV28	TRBJ2-5	-	TGTGCCAGCAGTTCCATATTAGCGGATGTAGGCCAAGAGACCCAGTACTTC	CASSSILADVGQETQYF
TRBD1	TRBV19	TRBJ2-7	-	TGTGCCAGCAATCAGCCGGGACAGGGCAACGAGCAGTACTTC	CASNQPGQGNEQYF
TRBD1	TRBV10-3	TRBJ1-2	-	TGTGCCACCGGACAGGAAAATGGCTACACCTTC	CATGQENGYTF
-	TRBV6-5	TRBJ2-7	-	TGTGCCAGCAGATCGACAAAAAGGTGGTTTGAGCAGTACTTC	CASRSTKRWFEQYF
TRBD1	TRBV7-6	TRBJ1-1	few	TGTGCCAGCAGCTTAGATACAGGGGACACTGAAGCTTTCTTT	CASSLDTGDTEAFF
-	TRBV7-2	TRBJ2-3	few	TGTGCCAGCAGCCAGAGGGCTAACACAGATACGCAGTATTTT	CASSQRANTDTQYF
-	TRBV6-5	TRBJ1-2	-	TGTGCCAGCAGTTACAACGCAGGGGATGGCTACACCTTC	CASSYNAGDGYTF
TRBD2	TRBV2	TRBJ2-5	few	TGTGCCAGCAGTCAGGCGGGGGGGCAAGAGACCCAGTACTTC	CASSQAGGQETQYF
TRBD2	TRBV7-9	TRBJ2-1	few	TGTGCCAGCAGCGTGACCCGGACTAGCGGTAACAATGAGCAGTTCTTC	CASSVTRTSGNNEQFF
TRBD1	TRBV6-4	TRBJ2-7	once	TGTGCCAGCAAAGCGGGACAGGGTTCCTACGAGCAGTACTTC	CASKAGQGSYEQYF
-	TRBV4-1	TRBJ2-5	-	TGCGCCAGCAGCCAAGGCGTGGGCAGGGTCCAAGAGACCCAGTACTTC	CASSQGVGRVQETQYF
TRBD2	TRBV29-1	TRBJ2-3	few	TGCAGCGTCCCCCGTTCCGGGGGGGCGGGTACGCAGTATTTT	CSVPRSGGAGTQYF